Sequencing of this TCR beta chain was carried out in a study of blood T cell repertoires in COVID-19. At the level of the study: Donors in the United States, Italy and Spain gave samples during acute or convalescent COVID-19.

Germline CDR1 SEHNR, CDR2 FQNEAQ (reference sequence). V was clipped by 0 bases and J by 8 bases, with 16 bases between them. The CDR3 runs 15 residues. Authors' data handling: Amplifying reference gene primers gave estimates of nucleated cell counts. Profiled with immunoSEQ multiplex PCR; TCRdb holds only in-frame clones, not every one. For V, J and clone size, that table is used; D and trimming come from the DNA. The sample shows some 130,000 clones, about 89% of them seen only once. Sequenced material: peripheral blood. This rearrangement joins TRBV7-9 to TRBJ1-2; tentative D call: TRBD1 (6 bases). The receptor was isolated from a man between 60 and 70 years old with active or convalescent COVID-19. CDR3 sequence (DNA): TGTGCCAGCAGCTTAGCCACAGGGCTCCCGGGGGGCTACACCTTC. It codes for CASSLATGLPGGYTF. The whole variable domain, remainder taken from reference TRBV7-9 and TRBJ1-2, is DTGVSQNPRHKITKRGQNVTFRCDPISEHNRLYWYRQTLGQGPEFLTYFQNEAQLEKSRLLSDRFSAERPKGSFSTLEIQRTEQGDSAMYLCASSLATGLPGGYTFGSGTRLTVV.